These 25 T cell receptor beta chains were all obtained from the same sample, sequenced in a study of T cells in Graves' hyperthyroidism and ophthalmopathy. RNA transcripts yielded amplified TCR beta CDR3 regions. The HTBI set primed first-round TCR CDR3 RT-PCR. TCRdb recomputed calls from the multiplex PCR reads with MiXCR, one row per CDR3 protein. The table shows 380,000 or so distinct CDR3 sequences, with 19% occurring only once. Sample: blood. The receptors originated from a woman between 18 and 29 years old with Graves' hyperthyroidism.

This clonotype occurred many times. This chain joins TRBV20-1 and TRBJ1-1; no clear D. Trimming left V 6 bases short and J 2 bases short, with 10 bases between. The CDR3 extends over 12 amino acids. Germline V gives CDR1 DFQATT, CDR2 SNEGSKA (reference sequence). The CDR3 sequence is CSALRPNTEAFF. The CDR3 DNA sequence: TGCAGTGCCCTCCGGCCAAACACTGAAGCTTTCTTT.

This clonotype has ten or more counts. This chain links TRBV6-1 with TRBJ2-7; the match to TRBD2 covers 9 bases. CDR1 is MNHNS and CDR2 is SASEGT in the germline V gene. J lost 3 bases, V lost 0 bases, and 3 bases had no gene match. The CDR3 sequence is 15 residues long. The CDR3 DNA follows: TGTGCCAGCAGTGAAGCGGGACTAGCCCACTACGAGCAGTACTTC. It yields the protein CASSEAGLAHYEQYF.

The chain is built from TRBV19 and TRBJ2-7; 7 bases line up with TRBD2. J was trimmed by 6 bases and V by 9 bases; bases with no gene match: 11. CDR1 and CDR2 from the germline V gene are LNHDA and SQIVND (reference sequence). The length of the CDR3 is 13 residues. This CDR3 is CARLALHAGEQYF. In nucleotides, the CDR3 is TGTGCCAGACTAGCGCTCCACGCTGGCGAGCAGTACTTC.

This clonotype occurred many times. V usage is TRBV30 and J usage is TRBJ1-2; D may be TRBD1 (6 bases). This CDR3 region has 12 residues. V dropped 3 bases and J dropped 3 bases, with 8 bases sitting between them. Germline loops: CDR1 GTSNPN, CDR2 SVGIG (reference sequence). The CDR3 nucleotides read TGTGCCTGGAGGGCAGGGGACTATGGCTACACCTTC. It yields the protein CAWRAGDYGYTF.

The J gene is TRBJ2-5, the V gene TRBV20-1; 12 nucleotides align to TRBD2. The length of the CDR3 is 16 residues. Trimming at V came to 2 bases and at J to 1 base, leaving 5 bases not matched to a gene. Germline CDR1 DFQATT, CDR2 SNEGSKA (reference sequence). The CDR3, as DNA: TGCAGTGCTAGACTAGCGGGAGGGACAACCCAAGAGACCCAGTACTTC. Its translation is CSARLAGGTTQETQYF.

This clonotype was recorded at least ten times. V and J are TRBV6-5 and TRBJ2-7; 8 nucleotides align to TRBD2. The CDR3 is made up of 15 amino acids. Germline loops: CDR1 MNHEY, CDR2 SVGAGI. The trim removed 2 bases at V and 1 base at J, leaving 4 bases unmatched. The DNA of the CDR3 is TGTGCCAGCAGTTACGAGGCTAGCGGGTCCTACGAGCAGTACTTC. As protein: CASSYEASGSYEQYF.

This clonotype has ten or more counts. The CDR3 nucleotides are TGTGCCAGCAGTTTGGAGGTAACCTACGAGCAGTACTTC. Amino acids: CASSLEVTYEQYF. The rearrangement joins TRBV28 to TRBJ2-7; D is perhaps TRBD2 (5 bases). Germline assignment: CDR1 MDHEN and CDR2 SYDVKM. CDR3 length equals 13 residues. Trimming took off 3 bases at V and 2 bases at J, with 8 bases between the two ends.

This clonotype was detected only a few times. The DNA of the CDR3 is TGTGCCAGCAGCGCGGGACTAGCGGGGGAGGTCGGGGAGCTGTTTTTT. It encodes CASSAGLAGEVGELFF. V usage is TRBV7-3 and J usage is TRBJ2-2; TRBD2 aligns across 14 bases. The CDR3 is 16 amino acids. V lost 5 bases, J lost 7 bases, and 6 bases stayed unmatched. Germline V gene sequence: CDR1 SGHTA, CDR2 FQGTGA.

Concerning this clonotype: Germline and junction disagree at one end, which may indicate a read error. The chain employs TRBV18 and TRBJ1-1; D not certain. This CDR3 spans 15 amino acids. Germline V lookup: CDR1 KGHSH, CDR2 LQKENI. This CDR3 is CASSPTRTENTEAFF. The CDR3 coding sequence is TGTGCCAGCTCACCAACGAGGACTGAGAACACTGAAGCCTTCTTT.

In this sample, this clonotype turned up many times. This chain joins TRBV7-3 and TRBJ2-7; TRBD2 aligns across 9 bases. Germline V lookup: CDR1 SGHTA, CDR2 FQGTGA. The CDR3 is 15 amino acids. V shed 2 bases and J 5 bases; nucleotides not matched to a gene: 7. The CDR3 nucleotides are TGTGCCAGCAGCTTAGACGGGACTAGCATGGACGAGCAGTACTTC. Translated: CASSLDGTSMDEQYF.

This clonotype was seen more than once but under ten times. This chain uses TRBV20-1 with TRBJ1-1; possibly TRBD1 for D (6 bases). The V gene lost 6 bases and the J gene lost 0 bases, with 14 bases spanning the gap. CDR3 length: 14 amino acids. Per the germline V gene, CDR1 is DFQATT and CDR2 is SNEGSKA (reference sequence). In DNA, the CDR3 is TGCAGTGCCCTACAGGGAGCGTTGAACACTGAAGCTTTCTTT. This encodes CSALQGALNTEAFF.

There are many counts of this clonotype. The J gene is TRBJ1-1, the V gene TRBV15; maybe TRBD1 (6 bases). Trimming pared 2 bases from V and 10 bases from J, leaving 20 bases between. The CDR3 has 15 residues. Germline CDR1 reads LNHNV; CDR2 reads YYDKDF (reference sequence). The DNA of the CDR3 is TGTGCCACCAGCAGACCCCCGGGGGGAGGGGGAGGAGCTTTCTTT. It encodes CATSRPPGGGGGAFF.

This clonotype was recorded at least ten times. V and J are TRBV20-1 and TRBJ1-5; TRBD1 matches at 8 bases. Germline-derived CDR1 and CDR2 are DFQATT and SNEGSKA (reference sequence). V trimming: 1 base; J trimming: 6 bases; junction bases outside the gene matches: 14. The CDR3 is made up of 17 amino acids. CDR3 coding DNA: TGCAGTGCTAGAGCCCCGTATCAGGGGGCTGAGGGTCAGCCCCAGCATTTT. Residues: CSARAPYQGAEGQPQHF.

The chain is built from TRBV5-1 and TRBJ2-5; 14 bases are shared with TRBD2. Germline V gene sequence: CDR1 SGHRS, CDR2 YFSETQ. V was pared by 4 bases and J by 4 bases, with 9 bases of the junction left unmatched. This CDR3 is 17 amino acids long. In DNA, the CDR3 is TGCGCCAGCAGCACCAGACTAGCGGGGGGGCCGCGAGAGACCCAGTACTTC. Its protein product is CASSTRLAGGPRETQYF.

The chain recombines TRBV29-1 with TRBJ1-6, with no clear D. The CDR3 contains 13 residues. Germline V CDR1 and CDR2: SQVTM, ANQGSEA. The CDR3 sequence: CGIQSSYNSPLHF. CDR3 nucleotide sequence: TGCGGTATTCAGAGCTCCTATAATTCACCCCTCCACTTT.

This clonotype was seen a few times. The rearrangement uses TRBV18 and TRBJ2-7, with TRBD2 matching 8 bases. This CDR3 is built from 15 residues. CDR1 and CDR2 from the germline V gene are KGHSH and LQKENI. Germline trimming cut 0 bases from V and 5 bases from J; bases unmatched to any gene: 6. CDR3 sequence (DNA): TGTGCCAGCTCACCACCGCGCGGGGGGACCGACGAGCAGTACTTC. As protein: CASSPPRGGTDEQYF. The full variable domain, with the rest looked up from reference TRBV18 and TRBJ2-7, is NAGVMQNPRHLVRRRGQEARLRCSPMKGHSHVYWYRQLPEEGLKFMVYLQKENIIDESGMPKERFSAEFPKEGPSILRIQQVVRGDSAAYFCASSPPRGGTDEQYFGPGTRLTVT.

This clonotype has more than one count but fewer than ten. The chain has TRBV30 and TRBJ2-5; possible D gene TRBD2, 5 bases. V was clipped by 5 bases and J by 5 bases, with 12 bases between them. Germline V CDR1 and CDR2: GTSNPN, SVGIG (reference sequence). This CDR3 has 12 amino acids. The chain's CDR3 is CAWASGFETQYF. DNA for the CDR3: TGTGCCTGGGCCTCGGGGTTCGAGACCCAGTACTTC.

This clonotype came up many times. The chain is built from TRBV10-3 and TRBJ1-1; 8 bases map to TRBD1. This CDR3 spans 14 amino acids. V gave up 4 bases and J gave up 3 bases; unmatched junction bases: 4. Per germline, CDR1 ENHRY and CDR2 SYGVKD. The CDR3 here is CAISAGGSDTEAFF. The CDR3 DNA is TGTGCCATCAGTGCAGGGGGCAGCGACACTGAAGCTTTCTTT.

This clonotype was seen a handful of times. The chain joins TRBV19 to TRBJ1-5; a weak D match, TRBD1 (5 bases). Trimming stripped 5 bases from V and 7 bases from J, with 12 bases between. CDR1 and CDR2 from the germline V gene are LNHDA and SQIVND (reference sequence). There are 13 residues in the CDR3. The CDR3 nucleotides read TGTGCCAGTAGTCAGGGAATTTGGCAGCCCCAGCATTTT. Encoded protein: CASSQGIWQPQHF.

There are many counts of this clonotype. The chain employs TRBV12-3 or TRBV12-4 and TRBJ1-3, with TRBD1 identical over 7 bases. The CDR3 sequence is 14 residues long. V shed 5 bases and J 4 bases; nucleotides not matched to a gene: 5. The CDR3 nucleotides are TGTGCCAGCAGTATGGGACAGTCGGGAAACACCATATATTTT. Translated, it gives CASSMGQSGNTIYF.

This clonotype was picked up many times. V gene TRBV2 combines with J gene TRBJ2-7; D remains unclear. V lost 4 bases to trimming and J lost 7 bases, with 5 bases between them. CDR1 SNHLY and CDR2 FYNNEI come from the germline V gene. CDR3 length: 10 residues. The CDR3 spells CASSGTEQYF. The CDR3 DNA sequence: TGTGCCAGCAGTGGAACGGAGCAGTACTTC.

This clonotype was seen repeatedly, ten times or more. The chain uses TRBV20-1 and TRBJ2-7; 7 bases map to TRBD1. The CDR3 loop spans 13 amino acids. V shed 2 bases, J shed 2 bases, and the junction held 3 bases outside the gene matches. The germline CDR1 and CDR2 sequences are DFQATT and SNEGSKA (reference sequence). CDR3 in DNA: TGCAGTGCTAGACCAGGGGGAACCTACGAGCAGTACTTC. Translating it yields CSARPGGTYEQYF.

This clonotype was detected many times. This CDR3 is CASRGLSGANVLTF. In nucleotides, the CDR3 is TGTGCCAGCAGGGGTTTATCTGGGGCCAACGTCCTGACTTTC. The chain couples TRBV27 to TRBJ2-6; no clear D. Trimming pared 6 bases from V and 1 base from J, leaving 7 bases between. The length of the CDR3 is 14 residues. Germline CDR1 and CDR2: MNHEY and SMNVEV (reference sequence).

This sequence joins TRBV2 and TRBJ2-2, with TRBD1 matching over 8 bases. Germline V lookup: CDR1 SNHLY, CDR2 FYNNEI. Trimming removed 6 bases from V and 4 bases from J; junction bases left unmatched: 4. The CDR3 runs 14 residues. The chain's CDR3 is CASRQGAGTGELFF. DNA of the CDR3: TGTGCCAGCAGGCAGGGGGCCGGCACCGGGGAGCTGTTTTTT.

This clonotype appeared many times. This chain joins TRBV12-3 or TRBV12-4 and TRBJ1-1, with 11 bases that match TRBD1. The CDR3 consists of 13 residues. The V and J ends lost 6 bases and 11 bases, in that order; junction bases with no gene match: 8. The CDR3 bases are TGTGCCAGCAGAACCGGGACAGGGGGTCTGGCTTTCTTT. It specifies CASRTGTGGLAFF.